This TCR beta chain comes out of a study of T cells expressing NK-cell markers. In the study overall: In sorted CD3+CD56+NKG2C+, CD3+CD56+NKG2C- and CD3+CD56-NKG2C+ T cells, TCR beta repertoires were obtained. Study findings and constraints: Clones of NKG2C+ T cells that had expanded were of unclear HCMV specificity. Once again these clonotypes came out on top in the CD3+CD56-NKG2C+ fraction of several donors. Of CD8+ T cells, about 1.0-8% belonged to dominant NKG2C+ clonotypes in six or seven donors.

With the 5' RACE reads reprocessed, TCRdb shows one record per CDR3 protein and no DNA. The listing records about 460,000 distinct CDR3 sequences. Germline CDR1 is SGHVS and CDR2 is FNYEAQ. The CDR3 has 15 amino acids. About this clonotype itself: Its target is not known.

Sequencing was performed on blood T cells: a sorted CD56 or NKG2C T cell subset, CD4+ or CD8+ T cells, or bulk PBMC T cells (not recorded which). V is TRBV7-6 and J is TRBJ2-1; the D call of TRBD2 rests on TCRdb alone, since no DNA is present to check it. This clonotype was sampled from a woman in her fifties or sixties in good health. CDR3 loop: CASTVPGLAGNEQFF.